These 23 T cell receptor beta chains originate from one sample sequenced in a study of blood T cells in healthy people across ages. Alongside a J-beta primer mix, a sample-barcoded 5' primer served in a second PCR lasting roughly 7 to 12 cycles. TCRdb reprocessed the 5' RACE reads with MiXCR, giving one entry per CDR3 protein. The table has 1.5 million to 2 million distinct CDR3 sequences, roughly 27% seen once. Sequenced material: blood. Every receptor here comes from a woman under 40 in good health.

This clonotype has just a few counts. V and J are TRBV5-1 and TRBJ1-4; 9 bases are a match to TRBD1. Looked up from germline, CDR1 is SGHRS and CDR2 is YFSETQ. Losses at the gene ends were 6 bases for V and 6 bases for J; bases not matched to a gene: 6. CDR3 size: 14 residues. In DNA, the CDR3 is TGCGCCAGCACCCTAACAGGGGGCTATGAAAAACTGTTTTTT. It translates to CASTLTGGYEKLFF.

Ten or more counts support this clonotype. This chain joins TRBV4-1 and TRBJ1-5, with D uncertain. CDR1 MGHRA and CDR2 YSYEKL come from the germline V gene. CDR3 size: 16 residues. With 1 base removed from V and 3 bases from J, the gap between germline ends came to 13 bases. CDR3 in DNA: TGCGCCAGCAGCCAAGGGGCAGCCACCAACAATCAGCCCCAGCATTTT. It encodes CASSQGAATNNQPQHF.

The rearrangement uses TRBV6-5 and TRBJ1-5; 9 positions match TRBD1. The V gene's germline CDR1 is MNHEY and CDR2 SVGAGI. The V segment lost 0 bases and the J segment 4 bases; nucleotides outside the gene matches: 10. This CDR3 contains 18 residues. The CDR3 coding sequence is TGTGCCAGCAGTTACTCGAGCTATGGGACAGGGAAAAATCAGCCCCAGCATTTT. Protein product: CASSYSSYGTGKNQPQHF.

The V and J genes are TRBV7-2 and TRBJ1-5, with D hard to call. Germline V CDR1 and CDR2: SGHTA, FQGNSA. V was cut by 5 bases and J by 2 bases, with 10 bases left in between. CDR3 length equals 14 residues. The CDR3 DNA reads TGTGCCAGCAGCCGAATTGGCGGCAATCAGCCCCAGCATTTT. Amino acid sequence: CASSRIGGNQPQHF.

This clonotype was seen more than once but under ten times. The chain employs TRBV20-1 and TRBJ2-3; weak D call: TRBD1 (5 bases). The germline CDR1 and CDR2 sequences are DFQATT and SNEGSKA (reference sequence). Trimming left V 0 bases short and J 1 base short, with 8 bases between. This CDR3 spans 14 amino acids. CDR3 sequence reads: CSARDTTGTDTQYF. The CDR3 coding sequence is TGCAGTGCTAGAGATACGACAGGCACAGATACGCAGTATTTT.

This clonotype was seen more than once but under ten times. J is TRBJ2-7 and V is TRBV28; 8 positions agree with TRBD1. After removal of 6 bases from V and 6 bases from J, the junction contained 13 bases not matched to a gene. The germline CDR1 and CDR2 sequences are MDHEN and SYDVKM. This CDR3 is 15 amino acids long. In DNA, the CDR3 is TGTGCCAGCAGACCCGCGGGGACAGGACGGCGCGAGCAGTACTTC. Translated, it gives CASRPAGTGRREQYF.

This clonotype was detected a few times. V is TRBV6-5 and J is TRBJ2-5; D may be TRBD2 (5 bases). The CDR3 is 14 residues long. V was pared by 6 bases and J by 4 bases, with 15 bases between. In germline, CDR1 is MNHEY, CDR2 SVGAGI. The CDR3 nucleotides are TGTGCCAGCAGCCCCCGAGGGAAACGAGAGACCCAGTACTTC. The encoded protein is CASSPRGKRETQYF.

Worth noting for this clonotype: Mismatch with germline at one junction end may stem from a read error. The rearrangement links TRBV20-1 to TRBJ2-3; D is unresolved. The CDR3 sequence is 16 residues long. CDR1 and CDR2 (germline): DFQATT, SNEGSKA (reference sequence). CDR3 in amino acids: CSARGLELAHEDTQYF. As DNA, the CDR3 is TGCAGTGCTAGAGGCCTTGAACTCGCCCACGAGGATACACAGTATTTT.

The chain combines TRBV9 with TRBJ2-3, with D possibly TRBD2 on 5 matching bases. The CDR3 has 15 amino acids. Germline CDR1 reads SGDLS; CDR2 reads YYNGEE. Trimming stripped 1 base from V and 2 bases from J, with 11 bases between. CDR3 loop: CASSVYREPTDTQYF. CDR3 nucleotides: TGTGCCAGCAGCGTATATCGGGAACCCACAGATACGCAGTATTTT.

The V gene is TRBV12-3 or TRBV12-4, the J gene TRBJ2-7; 9 bases are a match to TRBD1. The CDR3 is 12 amino acids. V lost 6 bases and J lost 9; bases outside the gene matches: 6. The CDR3 DNA is TGTGCCAGCAGCCGGACAGGGGTTGTGCAGTACTTC. Translating it yields CASSRTGVVQYF.

Many counts were recorded for this clonotype. The gene calls are TRBV20-1 and TRBJ2-7, with D uncertain. The V gene's germline CDR1 is DFQATT and CDR2 SNEGSKA (reference sequence). The CDR3 contains 13 residues. V was clipped by 0 bases and J by 12 bases, with 18 bases between them. The CDR3: CSARELPRSGWYF. The CDR3 DNA sequence: TGCAGTGCTAGAGAACTGCCTCGGTCTGGGTGGTACTTC.

CDR3 sequence (DNA): TGTGCCAGCAGCGTAGCGGAGGGAGGCGGTTATGGCTACACCTTC. The encoded protein is CASSVAEGGGYGYTF. The rearrangement uses TRBV9 and TRBJ1-2, with unresolved D. In germline, CDR1 is SGDLS, CDR2 YYNGEE. V lost 0 bases and J 5 bases, leaving 14 bases between the germline ends. The CDR3 is made up of 15 amino acids.

This clonotype appeared many times. V and J are TRBV20-1 and TRBJ2-7, with 13 bases matching TRBD2. The germline gives CDR1 DFQATT, CDR2 SNEGSKA (reference sequence). The CDR3 totals 16 residues. J was trimmed by 3 bases and V by 5 bases; bases with no gene match: 10. CDR3 sequence reads: CSAAIPGLAGYYEQYF. CDR3 nucleotides: TGCAGTGCTGCAATTCCGGGACTAGCGGGGTACTACGAGCAGTACTTC.

Only a few counts were recorded for this clonotype. The gene calls are TRBV2 and TRBJ2-5, with D tentatively TRBD2 (6 bases). Trimming shortened V by 1 base and J by 7 bases, and 16 bases separated the two germline ends. This CDR3 region has 15 residues. The germline CDR1 and CDR2 sequences are SNHLY and FYNNEI. The CDR3 region has the DNA TGTGCCAGCAGTGAAGGGAAATCGGGGCGGGGGACCCAGTACTTC. It is translated as CASSEGKSGRGTQYF.

In this sample, this clonotype turned up many times. V is TRBV7-2 and J is TRBJ1-2, with TRBD1 as a possible D gene (6 bases). V was trimmed by 1 base and J by 2 bases, leaving 11 bases between them. Germline-derived CDR1 and CDR2 are SGHTA and FQGNSA. The CDR3 sequence is 15 residues long. DNA of the CDR3: TGTGCCAGCAGCTTAGAGCGGGGGGCAAACTATGGCTACACCTTC. This translates into CASSLERGANYGYTF.

This clonotype was detected many times. The chain couples TRBV5-1 to TRBJ2-1; TRBD1 is a possible D gene (7 bases). The germline CDR1 and CDR2 sequences are SGHRS and YFSETQ. V was clipped by 4 bases and J by 3 bases, with 11 bases between them. The CDR3 sequence is 14 residues long. The CDR3: CASSPGDSYNEQFF. The CDR3 DNA sequence: TGCGCCAGCAGCCCGGGGGACAGCTACAATGAGCAGTTCTTC.

This clonotype has just a few counts. The chain is built from TRBV7-2 and TRBJ1-1; D remains ambiguous. The V end lost 5 bases, the J end lost 1 base, and 8 bases lay between the germline ends. The CDR3 consists of 13 residues. In germline, CDR1 is SGHTA, CDR2 FQGNSA. CDR3 DNA: TGTGCCAGCAGCGCCCAGGAGAACACTGAAGCTTTCTTT. It specifies CASSAQENTEAFF.

As DNA, the CDR3 is TGCAGCGTTGAAGGGGCTGAGGGGGACACTGAAGCTTTCTTT. Protein sequence: CSVEGAEGDTEAFF. The chain recombines TRBV29-1 with TRBJ1-1, with a weak D call TRBD1 (6 bases). Trimming took 1 base from V and 3 from J, leaving 12 bases between them. CDR3 length: 14 residues. CDR1 and CDR2 (germline): SQVTM, ANQGSEA.

Only one count was recorded for this clonotype. The genes are TRBV6-2 or TRBV6-3 and TRBJ1-1; D gene unclear. Germline CDR1 and CDR2: MNHEY and SVGEGT. This CDR3 spans 14 amino acids. Trimming shortened V by 0 bases and J by 4 bases, and 9 bases separated the two germline ends. This CDR3 is CASSYSSGITEAFF. In DNA, the CDR3 is TGTGCCAGCAGTTACTCGAGTGGAATCACTGAAGCTTTCTTT.

This clonotype was recorded at least ten times. This chain links TRBV5-1 with TRBJ2-7; 10 positions match TRBD1. This CDR3 has 15 residues. V gave up 6 bases and J gave up 1 base; unmatched junction bases: 7. The germline V gene encodes CDR1 SGHRS and CDR2 YFSETQ. CDR3 protein: CASTNRDRGSYEQYF. Here the CDR3 DNA reads TGCGCCAGCACCAATCGGGACAGGGGATCCTACGAGCAGTACTTC.

The chain links TRBV5-1 to TRBJ1-2, with 7 positions matching TRBD1. V lost 3 bases and J lost 7; bases outside the gene matches: 9. Germline V gene data show CDR1 as SGHRS and CDR2 as YFSETQ. This CDR3 is 14 amino acids long. DNA of the CDR3: TGCGCCAGCAGCTCGGACAGGTGGAACCCTGGCTACACCTTC. Protein sequence: CASSSDRWNPGYTF.

This clonotype was counted ten times or more. V is TRBV7-2 and J is TRBJ2-7; no firm D call. Looked up from germline, CDR1 is SGHTA and CDR2 is FQGNSA. V lost 0 bases, J lost 7 bases, and 10 bases lay in between. This CDR3 has 13 residues. CDR3 loop: CASSLAGLREQYF. CDR3 bases: TGTGCCAGCAGCTTAGCGGGATTACGAGAGCAGTACTTC.

The rearrangement links TRBV28 to TRBJ2-7; tentatively, D is TRBD1 (5 bases). Looked up from germline, CDR1 is MDHEN and CDR2 is SYDVKM. The CDR3 extends over 14 amino acids. V gave up 5 bases and J gave up 5 bases, with 16 bases separating them. Here the CDR3 reads CASSTQGPGDEQYF. In DNA, the CDR3 is TGTGCCAGCAGTACGCAGGGCCCTGGCGACGAGCAGTACTTC.